This TCR beta chain was identified in a study of tumor-infiltrating lymphocytes in localized non-small cell lung cancer. As for the study in general: Tumor tissue and non-adjacent uninvolved lung came from each patient. The study's findings and limits: Higher tumor T cell infiltration than in uninvolved lung was supported by TCRbeta sequencing. Only some patients had TCR sequencing, depending on available tissue. Different pieces of the same tissue were used for each assay.

This clone was counted between two and nine times. Its antigen is unidentified. This table comes from immunoSEQ multiplex PCR, and its TCRdb copy is limited to in-frame clones, with some not included. The profile shows 11,000 or so clones, approximately 86% of them singletons. The germline V gene encodes CDR1 SQVTM and CDR2 ANQGSEA. Trimming removed 6 bases from V and 8 bases from J; junction bases left unmatched: 1. The CDR3 covers 11 residues. The V and J genes are TRBV29-1 and TRBJ1-2; 12 bases are shared with TRBD1. The sample consisted of uninvolved lung tissue not adjacent to the tumor. This TCR was recovered from a human donor with non-small cell lung cancer. DNA of the CDR3: TGCAGCGTCGGGACAGGGGGCGGCTACACCTTC. Residues: CSVGTGGGYTF.